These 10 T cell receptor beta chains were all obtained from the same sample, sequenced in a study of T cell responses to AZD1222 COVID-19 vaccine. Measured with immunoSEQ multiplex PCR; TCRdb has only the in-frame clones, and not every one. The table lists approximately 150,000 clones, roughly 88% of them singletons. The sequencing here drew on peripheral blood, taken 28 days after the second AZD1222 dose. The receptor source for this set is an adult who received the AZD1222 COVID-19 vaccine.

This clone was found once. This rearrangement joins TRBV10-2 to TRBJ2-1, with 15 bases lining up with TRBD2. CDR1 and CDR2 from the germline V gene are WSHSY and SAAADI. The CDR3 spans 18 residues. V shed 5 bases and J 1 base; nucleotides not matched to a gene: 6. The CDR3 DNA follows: TGCGCCAGCAGTAGGACTAGCGGGGGGGCCGGGTCCTACAATGAGCAGTTCTTC. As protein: CASSRTSGGAGSYNEQFF.

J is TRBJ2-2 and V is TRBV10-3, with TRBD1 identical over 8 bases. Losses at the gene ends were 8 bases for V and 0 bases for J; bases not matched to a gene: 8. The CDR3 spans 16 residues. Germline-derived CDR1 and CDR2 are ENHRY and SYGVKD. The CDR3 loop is CAISAGGLTNTGELFF. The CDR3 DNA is TGTGCCATCTCTGCAGGGGGCCTGACGAACACCGGGGAGCTGTTTTTT.

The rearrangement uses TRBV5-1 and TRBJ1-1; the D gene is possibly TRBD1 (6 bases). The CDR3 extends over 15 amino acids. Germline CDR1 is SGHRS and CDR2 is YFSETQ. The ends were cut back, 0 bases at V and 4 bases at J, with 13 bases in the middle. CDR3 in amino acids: CASSLERGARTEAFF. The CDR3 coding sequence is TGCGCCAGCAGCTTGGAGCGGGGGGCGCGCACTGAAGCTTTCTTT.

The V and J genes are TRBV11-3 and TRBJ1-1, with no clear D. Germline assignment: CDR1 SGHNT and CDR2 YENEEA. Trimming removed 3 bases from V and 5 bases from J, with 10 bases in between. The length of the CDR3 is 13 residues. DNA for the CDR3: TGTGCCAGCAGCTTCTCTGGGGAAACTGAAGCTTTCTTT. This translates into CASSFSGETEAFF.

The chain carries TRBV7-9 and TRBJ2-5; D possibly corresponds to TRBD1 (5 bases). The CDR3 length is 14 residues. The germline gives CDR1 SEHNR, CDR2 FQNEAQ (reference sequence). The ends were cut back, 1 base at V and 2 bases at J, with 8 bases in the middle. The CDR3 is CASSLDRGQETQYF. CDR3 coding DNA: TGTGCCAGCAGCTTAGATAGGGGACAAGAGACCCAGTACTTC.

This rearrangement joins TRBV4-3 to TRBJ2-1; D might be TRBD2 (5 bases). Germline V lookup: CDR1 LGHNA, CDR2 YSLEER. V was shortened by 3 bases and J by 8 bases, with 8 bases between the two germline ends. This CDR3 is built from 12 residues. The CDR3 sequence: CASSHPGYEQFF. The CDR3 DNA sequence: TGCGCCAGCAGCCATCCGGGGTATGAGCAGTTCTTC.

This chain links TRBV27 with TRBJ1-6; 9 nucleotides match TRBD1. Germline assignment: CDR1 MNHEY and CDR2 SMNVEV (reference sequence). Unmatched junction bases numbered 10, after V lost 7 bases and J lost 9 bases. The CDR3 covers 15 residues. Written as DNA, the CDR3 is TGTGCCAGCAAAGAAAACAGGGGGCCTAGTTCACCCCTCCACTTT. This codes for CASKENRGPSSPLHF.

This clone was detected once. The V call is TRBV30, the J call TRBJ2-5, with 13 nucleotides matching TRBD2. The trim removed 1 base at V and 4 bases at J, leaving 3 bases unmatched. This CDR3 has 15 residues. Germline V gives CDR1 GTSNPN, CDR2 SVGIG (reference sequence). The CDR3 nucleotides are TGTGCCTGGAGTGAGGGACTAGCGGGGATAGAGACCCAGTACTTC. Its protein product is CAWSEGLAGIETQYF.

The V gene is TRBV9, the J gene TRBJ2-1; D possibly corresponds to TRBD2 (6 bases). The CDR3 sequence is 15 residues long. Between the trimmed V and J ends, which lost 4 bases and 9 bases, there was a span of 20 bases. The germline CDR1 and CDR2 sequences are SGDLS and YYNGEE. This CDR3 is CASSRGGSPPSEQFF. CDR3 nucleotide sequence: TGTGCCAGCAGCCGTGGGGGGTCCCCCCCCTCTGAGCAGTTCTTC.

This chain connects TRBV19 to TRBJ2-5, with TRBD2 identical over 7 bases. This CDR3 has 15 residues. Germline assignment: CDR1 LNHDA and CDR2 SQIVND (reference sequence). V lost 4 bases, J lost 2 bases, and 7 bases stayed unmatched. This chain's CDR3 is CASSSGGGFQETQYF. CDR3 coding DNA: TGTGCCAGTAGTAGCGGCGGGGGATTTCAAGAGACCCAGTACTTC.